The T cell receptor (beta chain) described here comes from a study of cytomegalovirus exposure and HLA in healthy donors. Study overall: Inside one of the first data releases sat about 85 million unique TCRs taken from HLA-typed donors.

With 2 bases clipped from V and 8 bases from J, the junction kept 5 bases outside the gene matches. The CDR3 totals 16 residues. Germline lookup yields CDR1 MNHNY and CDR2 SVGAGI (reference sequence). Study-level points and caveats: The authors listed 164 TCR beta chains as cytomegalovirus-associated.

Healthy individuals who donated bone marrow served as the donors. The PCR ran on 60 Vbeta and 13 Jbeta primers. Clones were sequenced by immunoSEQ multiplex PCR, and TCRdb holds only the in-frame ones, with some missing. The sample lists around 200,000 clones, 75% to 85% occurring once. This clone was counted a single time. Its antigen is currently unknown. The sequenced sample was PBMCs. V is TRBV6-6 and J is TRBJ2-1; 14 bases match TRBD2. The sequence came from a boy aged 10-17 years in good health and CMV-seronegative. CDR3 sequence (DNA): TGTGCCAGCAGTTACGCGACTAGCGGGGGGGCCGATGAGCAGTTCTTC. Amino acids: CASSYATSGGADEQFF.